This T cell receptor (beta chain) was documented in a study of blood T cells in healthy people across ages (dated by TCRdb to the mid-2010s). Regarding the study in general: Template switching captured roughly one uniquely barcoded TCR beta cDNA molecule per two T cells in model experiments. The donors were divided into four age groups: young (average 16 years), middle-aged (roughly 40), aged (approximately 59) and long-lived (nearly 85). To track age-related changes in TCR beta repertoire diversity, the study relied on deep sequencing normalized with unique cDNA molecular identifiers. To avoid experimental bias, donors of different ages were randomly spread across the sequencing lanes. Using the same blood draw, the study looked at two additional independent replicas of 1 million unique cDNA reads for two donors, one aged 18 to 30 and the other aged 80 or older. Broad study findings and their caveats: As age increased, observed TCR beta diversity per million T cells dropped in a roughly linear way, and a significant reduction was already evident by age 40. The long-lived group showed more naive CD4+ T cells, fewer expanded clones and increased TCR diversity than the aged group, suggesting age selection. Bulk unsorted PBMC profiling prevented conclusive comparison of naive and antigen-experienced compartments. There was a strong correlation between observed TCR beta diversity and the percentage of naive T cells measured by flow cytometry. Because donor CMV infection status was unknown, age-related changes in expanded clonotypes were potentially confounded. Total diversity estimates from one million sequenced T cells were considered lower bounds and underestimates.

The donors were roughly 40 Caucasian individuals from Russia, aged roughly 6 to 90 years, who were systemically healthy. Each donor gave 9 to 10 milliliters of peripheral blood, collected into EDTA-treated Vacutainer tubes. PBMCs were isolated by Ficoll-Paque density-gradient centrifugation, with at least 6.5 million obtained per sample. Trizol reagent was used to extract total RNA from PBMCs, with at least 6 micrograms per sample. For every donor, flow cytometry on a PBMC aliquot measured the percentage of naive CD45RAhigh/CD27high T cells. Points on this clonotype: Its specific antigen is unknown. No clone much larger than this one lies a single base away; base qualities are absent.

The V end loses 2 bases and the J end loses 3 bases, and a stretch of 17 bases separates them. CDR1 MGHRA and CDR2 YSYEKL are derived from the germline V gene. From cysteine to phenylalanine, the CDR3 is 16 amino acids long. The DNA shown is the 48-base CDR3, in frame from base 1. The method was 5' RACE. The reads were generated on an Illumina HiSeq 2500. A second roughly 7 to 11 cycle PCR used a sample-barcoded 5' primer and a J-beta primer mix. A unique molecular identifier was introduced onto each TCR beta cDNA molecule by a template-switch 5' adaptor carrying 12 random nucleotides. Each sample yielded at least 2.5 million CDR3-containing paired-end reads. All of the RNA was converted into first-strand cDNA using the Mint cDNA synthesis kit, with a TRBC-specific oligonucleotide serving as the primer. After uracil-DNA glycosylase treatment, a first 18-cycle PCR used universal primers M1SS and BC2_uni_R on all cDNA. From the authors' description of their analysis: Each sample was normalized by randomly selecting 1 million high-quality reads, each carrying a distinct molecular identifier. Reads sharing molecular identifiers were discarded rather than binned into consensus sequences. CDR3 identification, clonotype clustering and error correction used MiTCR with a Q25 quality threshold and the strictest error-elimination algorithm. A nonparametric unseen species model with Euler transformation was used to estimate a lower bound on total TCR beta diversity. In TCRdb, the public reads were trimmed at Q25 with fastp and aligned with MiXCR, with productive beta chains retained. Each entry merges the rows of one CDR3 protein and shows their most common DNA and genes. These V and J calls derive from TCRdb rather than the authors' analysis. The sample table records about 1.4 million distinct CDR3 sequences; around 59% of these occur just once. The biggest ten clones account for under 8.5% of the sample.

Input material: blood. The sequence is built from TRBV4-1 and TRBJ2-7; the D segment could be TRBD1, given 5 matching bases. The sequence came from a man younger than 30 in good health. The nucleotide sequence reads TGCGCCAGCAGCCAATTTAGGAGAACAGGTCTCTACGAGCAGTACTTC. This yields the protein CASSQFRRTGLYEQYF.